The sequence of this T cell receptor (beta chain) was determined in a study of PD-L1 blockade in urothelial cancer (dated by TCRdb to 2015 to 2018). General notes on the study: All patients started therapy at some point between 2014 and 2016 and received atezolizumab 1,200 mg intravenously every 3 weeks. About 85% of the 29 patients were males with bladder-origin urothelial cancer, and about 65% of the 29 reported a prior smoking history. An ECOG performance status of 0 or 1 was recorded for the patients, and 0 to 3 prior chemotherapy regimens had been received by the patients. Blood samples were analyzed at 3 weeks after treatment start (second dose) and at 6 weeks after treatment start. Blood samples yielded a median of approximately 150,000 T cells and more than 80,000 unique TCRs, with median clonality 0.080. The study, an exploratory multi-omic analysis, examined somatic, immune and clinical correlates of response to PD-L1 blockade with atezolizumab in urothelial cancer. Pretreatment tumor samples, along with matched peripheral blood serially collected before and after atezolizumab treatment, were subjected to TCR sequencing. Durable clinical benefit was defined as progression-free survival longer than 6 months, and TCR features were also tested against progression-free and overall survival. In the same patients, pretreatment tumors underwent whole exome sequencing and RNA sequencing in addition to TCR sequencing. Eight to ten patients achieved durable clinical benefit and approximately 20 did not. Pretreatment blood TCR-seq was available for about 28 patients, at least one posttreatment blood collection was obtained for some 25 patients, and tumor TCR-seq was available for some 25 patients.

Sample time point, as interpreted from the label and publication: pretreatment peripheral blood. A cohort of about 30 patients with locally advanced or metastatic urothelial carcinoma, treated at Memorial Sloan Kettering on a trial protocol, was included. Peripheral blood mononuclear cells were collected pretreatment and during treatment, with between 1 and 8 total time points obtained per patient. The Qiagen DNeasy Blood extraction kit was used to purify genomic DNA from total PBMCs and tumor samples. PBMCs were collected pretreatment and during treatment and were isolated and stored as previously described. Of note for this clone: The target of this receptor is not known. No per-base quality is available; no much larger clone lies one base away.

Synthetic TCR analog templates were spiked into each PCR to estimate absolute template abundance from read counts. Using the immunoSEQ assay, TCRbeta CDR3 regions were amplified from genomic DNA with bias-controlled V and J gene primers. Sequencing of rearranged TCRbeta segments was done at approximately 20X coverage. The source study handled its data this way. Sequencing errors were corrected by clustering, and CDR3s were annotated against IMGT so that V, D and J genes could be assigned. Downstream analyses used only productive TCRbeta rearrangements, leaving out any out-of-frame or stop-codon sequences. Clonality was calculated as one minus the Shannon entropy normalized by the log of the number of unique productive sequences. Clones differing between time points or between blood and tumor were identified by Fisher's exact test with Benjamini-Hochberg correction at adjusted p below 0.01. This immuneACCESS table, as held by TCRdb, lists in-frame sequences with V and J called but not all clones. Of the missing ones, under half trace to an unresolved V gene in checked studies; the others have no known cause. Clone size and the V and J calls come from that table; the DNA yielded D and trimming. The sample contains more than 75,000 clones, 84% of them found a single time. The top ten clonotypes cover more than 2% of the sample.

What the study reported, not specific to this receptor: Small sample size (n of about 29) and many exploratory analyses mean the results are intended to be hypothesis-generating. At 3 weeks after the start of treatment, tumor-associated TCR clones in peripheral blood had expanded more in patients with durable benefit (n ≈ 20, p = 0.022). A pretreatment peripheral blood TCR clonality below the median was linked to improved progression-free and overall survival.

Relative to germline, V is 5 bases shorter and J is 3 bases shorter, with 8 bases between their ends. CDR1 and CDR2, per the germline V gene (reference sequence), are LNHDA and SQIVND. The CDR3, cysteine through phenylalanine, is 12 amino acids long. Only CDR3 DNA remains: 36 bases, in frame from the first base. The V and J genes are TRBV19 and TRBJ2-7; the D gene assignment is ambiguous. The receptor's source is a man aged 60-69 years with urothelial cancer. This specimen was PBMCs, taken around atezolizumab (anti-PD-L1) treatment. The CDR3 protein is CASSVPGYEQYF. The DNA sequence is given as TGTGCCAGTAGTGTGCCCGGCTACGAGCAGTACTTC.